This T cell receptor (beta chain) was identified during a study of patients and donors after allogeneic stem cell transplantation. TCRdb recomputed calls from the RT-PCR reads with MiXCR, one row per CDR3 protein. The sample has over 150,000 distinct CDR3 sequences; 41% are singletons. This CDR3 has 16 residues. V lost 2 bases and J lost 7, with 20 bases in between. Per the germline V gene, CDR1 is SEHNR and CDR2 is FQNEAQ (reference sequence). This clonotype has more than one count but fewer than ten. The sequencing sample was made of blood, either unsorted or a sorted T cell fraction (not recorded which). The chain has TRBV7-9 and TRBJ1-1; D not certain. This sequence was found in a human donor who was either an allogeneic HSCT recipient or a stem cell or donor lymphocyte infusion donor (not recorded which). It is not recorded whose cells these are; they may come from a transplant donor. The CDR3: CASSLLTRAVEGEAFF. CDR3 nucleotides: TGTGCCAGCAGCTTACTCACGAGGGCCGTGGAGGGTGAAGCTTTCTTT.